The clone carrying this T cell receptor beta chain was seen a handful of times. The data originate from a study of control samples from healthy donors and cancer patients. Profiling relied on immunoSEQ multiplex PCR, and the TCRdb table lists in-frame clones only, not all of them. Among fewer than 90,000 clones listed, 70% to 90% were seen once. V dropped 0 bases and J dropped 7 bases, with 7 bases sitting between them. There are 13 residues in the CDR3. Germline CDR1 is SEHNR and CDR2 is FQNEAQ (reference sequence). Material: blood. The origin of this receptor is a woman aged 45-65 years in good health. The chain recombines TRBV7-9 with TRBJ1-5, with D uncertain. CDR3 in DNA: TGTGCCAGCAGCTTAGCGGATTTGCAGCCCCAGCATTTT. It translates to CASSLADLQPQHF.